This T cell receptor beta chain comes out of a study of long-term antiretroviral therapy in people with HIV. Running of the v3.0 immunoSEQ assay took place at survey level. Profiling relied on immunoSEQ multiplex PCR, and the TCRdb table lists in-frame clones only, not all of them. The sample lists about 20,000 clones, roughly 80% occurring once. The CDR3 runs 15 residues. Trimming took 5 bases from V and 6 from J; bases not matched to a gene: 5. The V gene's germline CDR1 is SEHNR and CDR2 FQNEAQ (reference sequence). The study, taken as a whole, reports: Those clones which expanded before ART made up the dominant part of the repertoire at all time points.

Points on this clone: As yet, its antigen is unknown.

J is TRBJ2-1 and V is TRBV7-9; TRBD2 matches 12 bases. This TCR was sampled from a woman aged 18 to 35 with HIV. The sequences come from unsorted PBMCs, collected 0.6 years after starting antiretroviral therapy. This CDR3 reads CASSPSGLAGNEQFF. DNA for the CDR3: TGTGCCAGCAGCCCGTCGGGACTAGCGGGCAATGAGCAGTTCTTC.